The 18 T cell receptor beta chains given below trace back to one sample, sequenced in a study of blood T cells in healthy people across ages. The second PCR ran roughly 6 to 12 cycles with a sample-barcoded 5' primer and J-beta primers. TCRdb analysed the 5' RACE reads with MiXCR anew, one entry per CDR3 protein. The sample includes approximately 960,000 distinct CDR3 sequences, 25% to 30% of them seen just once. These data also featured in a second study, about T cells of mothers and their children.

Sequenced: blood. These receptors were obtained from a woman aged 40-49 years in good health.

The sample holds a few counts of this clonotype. The CDR3 coding sequence is TGTGCCAGCAGTTTCGCCAGGGAGCAGTACTTC. Protein sequence: CASSFAREQYF. The chain is built from TRBV12-3 or TRBV12-4 and TRBJ2-5; tentatively, D is TRBD1 or TRBD2 (5 bases each). V lost 3 bases, J lost 11 bases, and 10 bases lay in between. CDR3 size: 11 residues.

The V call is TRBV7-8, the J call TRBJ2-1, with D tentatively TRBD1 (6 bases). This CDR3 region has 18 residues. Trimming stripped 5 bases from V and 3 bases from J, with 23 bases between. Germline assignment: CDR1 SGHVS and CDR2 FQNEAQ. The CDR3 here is CASSRRTGSQLIYNEQFF. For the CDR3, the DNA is TGTGCCAGCAGCCGGCGTACAGGGTCCCAACTCATCTACAATGAGCAGTTCTTC.

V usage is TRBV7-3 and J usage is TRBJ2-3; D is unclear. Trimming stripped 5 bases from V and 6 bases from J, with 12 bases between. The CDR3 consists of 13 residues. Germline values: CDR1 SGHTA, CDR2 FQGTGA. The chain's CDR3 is CASSPIFGDTQYF. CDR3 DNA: TGTGCCAGCAGCCCTATTTTTGGGGATACGCAGTATTTT. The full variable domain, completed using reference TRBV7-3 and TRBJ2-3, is GAGVSQTPSNKVTEKGKYVELRCDPISGHTALYWYRQSLGQGPEFLIYFQGTGAADDSGLPNDRFFAVRPEGSVSTLKIQRTERGDSAVYLCASSPIFGDTQYFGPGTRLTVL.

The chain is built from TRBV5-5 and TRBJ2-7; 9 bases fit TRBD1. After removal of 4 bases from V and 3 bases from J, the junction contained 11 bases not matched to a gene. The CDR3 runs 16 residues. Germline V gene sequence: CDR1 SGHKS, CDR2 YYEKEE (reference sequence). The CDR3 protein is CASSPDLQGARYEQYF. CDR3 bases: TGTGCCAGCAGCCCCGACTTACAGGGGGCTCGCTACGAGCAGTACTTC.

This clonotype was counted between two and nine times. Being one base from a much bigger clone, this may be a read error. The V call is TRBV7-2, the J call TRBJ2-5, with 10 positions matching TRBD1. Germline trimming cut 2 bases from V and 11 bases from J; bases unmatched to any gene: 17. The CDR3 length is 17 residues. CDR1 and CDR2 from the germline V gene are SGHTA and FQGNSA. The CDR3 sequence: CASSLSLGTGASNEQYF. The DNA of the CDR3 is TGTGCCAGCAGCTTAAGTCTCGGGACAGGGGCCTCTAATGAGCAGTACTTC.

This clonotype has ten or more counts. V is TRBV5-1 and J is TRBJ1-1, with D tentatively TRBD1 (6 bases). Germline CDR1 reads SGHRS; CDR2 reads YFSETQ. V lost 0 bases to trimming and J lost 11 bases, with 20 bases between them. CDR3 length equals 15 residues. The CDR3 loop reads CASSLDPTGRGGAFF. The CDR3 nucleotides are TGCGCCAGCAGCTTGGACCCGACAGGCCGGGGGGGCGCTTTCTTT.

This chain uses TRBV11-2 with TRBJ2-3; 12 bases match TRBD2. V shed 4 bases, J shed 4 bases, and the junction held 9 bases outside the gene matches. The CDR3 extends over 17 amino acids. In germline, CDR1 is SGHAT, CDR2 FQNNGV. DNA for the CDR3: TGTGCCAGCAGCTCCCCGACTAGCGGGGGTAGAGCAGATACGCAGTATTTT. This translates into CASSSPTSGGRADTQYF.

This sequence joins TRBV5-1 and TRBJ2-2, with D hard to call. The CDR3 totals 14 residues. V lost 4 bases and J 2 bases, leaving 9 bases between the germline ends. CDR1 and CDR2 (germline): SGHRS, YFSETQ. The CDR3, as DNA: TGCGCCAGCAGCATTACCGGAAACACCGGGGAGCTGTTTTTT. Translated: CASSITGNTGELFF.

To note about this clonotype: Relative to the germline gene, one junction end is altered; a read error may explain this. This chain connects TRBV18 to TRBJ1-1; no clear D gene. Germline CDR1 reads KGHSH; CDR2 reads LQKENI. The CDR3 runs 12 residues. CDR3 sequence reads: CANSPEAGRAFF. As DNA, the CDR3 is TGTGCCAACTCACCAGAGGCGGGCCGCGCTTTCTTT.

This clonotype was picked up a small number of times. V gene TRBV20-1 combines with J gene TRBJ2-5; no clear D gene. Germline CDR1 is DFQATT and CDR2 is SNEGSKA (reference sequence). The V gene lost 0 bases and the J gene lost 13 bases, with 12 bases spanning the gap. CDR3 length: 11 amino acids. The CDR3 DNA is TGCAGTGCTAGAGATGTACCGGACGTGTACTTC. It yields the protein CSARDVPDVYF.

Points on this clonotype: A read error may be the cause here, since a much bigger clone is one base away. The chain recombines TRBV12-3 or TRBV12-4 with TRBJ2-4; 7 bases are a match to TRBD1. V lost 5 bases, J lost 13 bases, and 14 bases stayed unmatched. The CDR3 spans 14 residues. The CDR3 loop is CASSPVRDRNEQYF. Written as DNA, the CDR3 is TGTGCCAGCAGTCCCGTCCGGGACAGAAATGAGCAGTACTTC.

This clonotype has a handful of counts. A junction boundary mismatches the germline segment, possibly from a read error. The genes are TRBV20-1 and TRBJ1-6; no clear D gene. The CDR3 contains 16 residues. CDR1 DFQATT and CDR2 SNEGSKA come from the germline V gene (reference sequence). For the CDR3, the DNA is TGCAGTGCTAGACGCGCCCCCCGGCAGGATAATCCACCCCTCCACTTT. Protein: CSARRAPRQDNPPLHF.

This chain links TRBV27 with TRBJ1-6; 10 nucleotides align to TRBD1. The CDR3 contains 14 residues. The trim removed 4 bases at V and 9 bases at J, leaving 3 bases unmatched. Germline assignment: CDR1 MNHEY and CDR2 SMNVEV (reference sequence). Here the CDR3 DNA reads TGTGCCAGCAGTTGGGGGACAGGGGTTTCACCCCTCCACTTT. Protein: CASSWGTGVSPLHF.

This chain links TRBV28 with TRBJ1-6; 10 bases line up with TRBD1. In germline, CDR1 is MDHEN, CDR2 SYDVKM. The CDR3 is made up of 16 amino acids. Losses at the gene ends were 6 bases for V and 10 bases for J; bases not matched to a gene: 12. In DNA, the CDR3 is TGTGCCAGCAGCCCAGTGGGACAGGGGCTGGGGTCACCCCTCCACTTT. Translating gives CASSPVGQGLGSPLHF.

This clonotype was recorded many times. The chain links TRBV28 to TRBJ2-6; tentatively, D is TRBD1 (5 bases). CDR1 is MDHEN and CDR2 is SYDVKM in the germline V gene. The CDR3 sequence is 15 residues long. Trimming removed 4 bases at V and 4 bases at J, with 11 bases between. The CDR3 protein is CASSSLTGGANVLTF. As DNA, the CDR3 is TGTGCCAGCAGTTCTCTAACAGGCGGGGCCAACGTCCTGACTTTC.

The CDR3: CASSLSPQGSQETQYF. The CDR3 bases are TGCGCCAGCAGCTTATCCCCACAGGGAAGTCAAGAGACCCAGTACTTC. The rearrangement links TRBV5-1 to TRBJ2-5; D is possibly TRBD1 (6 bases). There are 16 residues in the CDR3. Trimming cost V 2 bases and J 2 bases, with 16 bases left between them. From germline, CDR1 is SGHRS and CDR2 YFSETQ. Variable domain in full (rest from reference TRBV5-1 and TRBJ2-5): KAGVTQTPRYLIKTRGQQVTLSCSPISGHRSVSWYQQTPGQGLQFLFEYFSETQRNKGNFPGRFSGRQFSNSRSEMNVSTLELGDSALYLCASSLSPQGSQETQYFGPGTRLLVL.

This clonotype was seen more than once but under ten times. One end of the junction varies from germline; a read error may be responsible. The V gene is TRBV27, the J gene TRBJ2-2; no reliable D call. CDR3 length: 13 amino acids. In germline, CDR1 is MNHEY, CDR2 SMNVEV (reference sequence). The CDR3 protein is CASSPWSTRELFF. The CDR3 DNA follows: TGTGCCAGCAGTCCGTGGAGCACCCGGGAGCTGTTTTTT.

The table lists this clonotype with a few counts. This CDR3 is CASSYSILAGARDDNEQFF. Here the CDR3 DNA reads TGTGCCAGCAGTTACTCGATACTAGCGGGGGCCCGCGACGACAATGAGCAGTTCTTC. The J gene is TRBJ2-1, the V gene TRBV6-2 or TRBV6-3, with 11 bases lining up with TRBD2. V gave up 0 bases and J gave up 5 bases; unmatched junction bases: 12. Germline CDR1 and CDR2: MNHEY and SVGEGT. The CDR3 runs to 19 residues.